The clone carrying this T cell receptor (beta chain) was observed a handful of times. What it binds is not known. The data stem from a study of identical twins. Whole-study findings and limits: Where beta out-of-frame sequences were concerned, excess twin sharing was weaker. Part of the zero-insertion signal could reflect confounding by invariant MAIT and iNKT cells.

The V gene lost 9 bases and the J gene lost 1 base, with 12 bases spanning the gap. CDR3 length equals 14 residues. Germline V gene sequence: CDR1 SGHDN, CDR2 FVKESK. Every sampled donor was Caucasian and healthy. A universal primer site was added by template switching, and unique molecular identifiers were carried by the cDNA. TCRdb used MiXCR to reprocess the 5' RACE reads, holding one entry per CDR3 protein. Here the sample spans 430,000 or so distinct CDR3 sequences, roughly 24% being singletons. These data are also associated with another study on T cells expressing NK-cell markers.

The sequence was obtained from a woman between 18 and 29 years old in good health. The source material was CD4+ T cells sorted from blood. V usage is TRBV14 and J usage is TRBJ2-2; D possibly matches TRBD1 or TRBD2 (5 bases each). As DNA, the CDR3 is TGTGCCAGTCGGGACGGATTGAACACCGGGGAGCTGTTTTTT. This encodes CASRDGLNTGELFF.